This entry lists 15 T cell receptor beta chains sequenced from one sample in a study of technical replicates of blood from a few donors (dated by TCRdb to the late 2010s). Preparation of the library involved the immunoSEQ multiplex PCR assay. Here the immuneACCESS table is served through TCRdb, limited to in-frame sequences with V and J called. Missing clones are a known gap in these copies; in checked studies unresolved V genes cover under half, and the rest lacks a known reason. For this sample the table gives roughly 79,000 clones, of which about 81% were detected only once. The top ten clones comprise 3.5% to 4% of the sample. Sequencing input: PBMCs. All receptors come from a human donor in good health. Some clones in this sample may be carry-over from other donors' samples.

The J gene is TRBJ2-7, the V gene TRBV6-1; 7 bases map to TRBD2. The CDR3 extends over 12 amino acids. Germline V gene lookup returns CDR1 MNHNS and CDR2 SASEGT. V dropped 8 bases and J dropped 7; count of bases not matched to a gene: 8. The CDR3 is CASAVLADEQYF. CDR3 DNA sequence: TGTGCCAGCGCTGTTCTAGCGGATGAGCAGTACTTC.

This chain joins TRBV7-9 and TRBJ1-1; TRBD1 is a possible D gene (5 bases). Per the germline V gene, CDR1 is SEHNR and CDR2 is FQNEAQ (reference sequence). V dropped 3 bases and J dropped 8 bases, with 13 bases sitting between them. The CDR3 extends over 13 amino acids. CDR3 coding DNA: TGTGCCAGCAGCTTTGGTATGGCAGGGGAAGCTTTCTTT. Translated: CASSFGMAGEAFF.

The chain links TRBV7-2 to TRBJ2-3; 9 nucleotides match TRBD1. Germline lookup yields CDR1 SGHTA and CDR2 FQGNSA. V shed 5 bases and J 6 bases; nucleotides not matched to a gene: 9. The CDR3 has 15 residues. The CDR3 DNA sequence: TGTGCCAGCAGCCCGGCGGGGGACAGGGCGGATACGCAGTATTTT. This translates into CASSPAGDRADTQYF.

The chain combines TRBV27 with TRBJ1-2; 10 bases align to TRBD1. After removal of 5 bases from V and 7 bases from J, the junction contained 7 bases not matched to a gene. Germline V CDR1 and CDR2: MNHEY, SMNVEV (reference sequence). The CDR3 spans 14 residues. The CDR3 nucleotides are TGTGCCAGCAGTCTCCGGGACAGGGGCTCTGGCTACACCTTC. It yields the protein CASSLRDRGSGYTF.

The table lists this clone with a few counts. The J gene is TRBJ1-6, the V gene TRBV13; 7 nucleotides match TRBD1. The CDR3 runs to 15 residues. CDR1 and CDR2 (germline): PRHDT, FYEKMQ (reference sequence). Germline trimming cut 4 bases from V and 8 bases from J; bases unmatched to any gene: 8. In DNA, the CDR3 is TGTGCCAGCAGCTGGAACAGGGGAGCGCATTCACCCCTCCACTTT. Translating gives CASSWNRGAHSPLHF.

V is TRBV7-2 and J is TRBJ2-1; TRBD2 matches at 10 bases. The germline V gene has CDR1 SGHTA and CDR2 FQGNSA. V was pared by 4 bases and J by 6 bases, with 6 bases of the junction left unmatched. The CDR3 is made up of 15 amino acids. This CDR3 is CASSSSSGSTNEQFF. The CDR3 bases are TGTGCCAGCAGCTCCTCTAGCGGGAGTACCAATGAGCAGTTCTTC.

The J gene is TRBJ2-1, the V gene TRBV4-1; D is ambiguous. Trimming left V 1 base short and J 6 bases short, with 16 bases between. The CDR3 is 16 residues long. CDR1 is MGHRA and CDR2 is YSYEKL in the germline V gene. CDR3 nucleotide sequence: TGCGCCAGCAGCCAAGGTCGAACATTTTCGTCCAATGAGCAGTTCTTC. Its translation: CASSQGRTFSSNEQFF.

The rearrangement uses TRBV4-1 and TRBJ2-1; 9 bases match TRBD2. The V gene end was trimmed by 0 bases and the J gene end by 5 bases; junction bases not matched to a gene: 5. From germline, CDR1 is MGHRA and CDR2 YSYEKL. The CDR3 spans 16 residues. CDR3 nucleotide sequence: TGCGCCAGCAGCCAAGATCGGCTAGCGGGGAACAATGAGCAGTTCTTC. Translating gives CASSQDRLAGNNEQFF.

This chain links TRBV5-1 with TRBJ1-4; maybe TRBD1 (6 bases). In germline, CDR1 is SGHRS, CDR2 YFSETQ. V was cut by 0 bases and J by 5 bases, with 17 bases left in between. The CDR3 runs to 17 residues. DNA of the CDR3: TGCGCCAGCAGCTTGGGTCCGGGCGTAGGGGGAAATGAAAAACTGTTTTTT. This gives the protein CASSLGPGVGGNEKLFF.

The V call is TRBV4-2, the J call TRBJ2-2; no firm D call. Trimming shortened V by 3 bases and J by 0 bases, and 5 bases separated the two germline ends. Germline V CDR1 and CDR2: LGHNA, YNFKEQ. This CDR3 is built from 14 residues. CDR3: CASSHEANTGELFF. The CDR3 region has the DNA TGTGCCAGCAGCCACGAGGCGAACACCGGGGAGCTGTTTTTT.

The chain carries TRBV18 and TRBJ1-5; maybe TRBD1 (6 bases). CDR1 and CDR2 from the germline V gene are KGHSH and LQKENI. Between the trimmed V and J ends, which lost 3 bases and 5 bases, there was a span of 8 bases. This CDR3 is built from 13 residues. CDR3 in amino acids: CASSPSGDQPQHF. DNA of the CDR3: TGTGCCAGCTCACCGTCAGGGGATCAGCCCCAGCATTTT.

V is TRBV5-8 and J is TRBJ2-2, with a weak D call TRBD1 (6 bases). Deletions cut 9 bases from V and 5 bases from J, with 11 bases between. The CDR3 is made up of 12 amino acids. CDR1 SGHTS and CDR2 YDEGEE come from the germline V gene. The CDR3 sequence is CAIRRGTGELFF. In DNA form, the CDR3 reads TGTGCCATCCGAAGGGGGACCGGGGAGCTGTTTTTT.

This chain links TRBV10-3 with TRBJ2-1; TRBD1 agrees at 7 bases. The germline V gene has CDR1 ENHRY and CDR2 SYGVKD. J was trimmed by 4 bases and V by 7 bases; bases with no gene match: 4. The CDR3 runs to 13 residues. The CDR3 nucleotides are TGTGCCATCAAAGAGGACAGGTACAATGAGCAGTTCTTC. Amino acid sequence: CAIKEDRYNEQFF.

The chain is built from TRBV15 and TRBJ2-7; 9 bases are a match to TRBD2. Germline V CDR1 and CDR2: LNHNV, YYDKDF (reference sequence). V lost 0 bases to trimming and J lost 6 bases; unmatched junction nucleotides: 6. The CDR3 contains 15 residues. This CDR3 reads CATSRDSSGGTEQYF. Here the CDR3 DNA reads TGTGCCACCAGCAGAGATTCAAGCGGGGGGACCGAGCAGTACTTC.

The chain uses TRBV7-8 and TRBJ2-5, with D tentatively TRBD1 (5 bases). In germline, CDR1 is SGHVS, CDR2 FQNEAQ. The V and J ends lost 7 bases and 1 base respectively, with 13 bases between them. The CDR3 runs 14 residues. CDR3 nucleotide sequence: TGTGCCAGCAATCCGACAGTTCTCCAAGAGACCCAGTACTTC. Translated, it gives CASNPTVLQETQYF.